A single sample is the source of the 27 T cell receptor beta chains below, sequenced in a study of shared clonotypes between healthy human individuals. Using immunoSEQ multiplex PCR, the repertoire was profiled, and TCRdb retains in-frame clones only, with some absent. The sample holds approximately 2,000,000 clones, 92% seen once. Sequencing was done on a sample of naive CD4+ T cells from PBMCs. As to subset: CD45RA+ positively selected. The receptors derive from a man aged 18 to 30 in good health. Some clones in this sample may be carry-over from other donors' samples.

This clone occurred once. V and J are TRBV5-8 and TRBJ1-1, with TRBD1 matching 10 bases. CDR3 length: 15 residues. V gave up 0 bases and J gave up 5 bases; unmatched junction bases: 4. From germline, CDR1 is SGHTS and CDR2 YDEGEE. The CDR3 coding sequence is TGTGCCAGCAGCTTGGGACAGGGGGCTCATACTGAAGCTTTCTTT. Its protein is CASSLGQGAHTEAFF.

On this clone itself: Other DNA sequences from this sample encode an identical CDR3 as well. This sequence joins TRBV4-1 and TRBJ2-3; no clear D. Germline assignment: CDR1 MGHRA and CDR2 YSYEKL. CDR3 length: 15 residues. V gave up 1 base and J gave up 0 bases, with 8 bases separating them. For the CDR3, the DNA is TGCGCCAGCAGCCAAGTCGGGCTCAGCACAGATACGCAGTATTTT. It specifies CASSQVGLSTDTQYF.

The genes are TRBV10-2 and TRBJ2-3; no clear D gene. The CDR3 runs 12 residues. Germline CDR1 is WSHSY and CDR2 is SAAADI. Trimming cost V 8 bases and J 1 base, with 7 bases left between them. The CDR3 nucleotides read TGCGCCAGCGTGAAAGGCACAGATACGCAGTATTTT. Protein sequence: CASVKGTDTQYF.

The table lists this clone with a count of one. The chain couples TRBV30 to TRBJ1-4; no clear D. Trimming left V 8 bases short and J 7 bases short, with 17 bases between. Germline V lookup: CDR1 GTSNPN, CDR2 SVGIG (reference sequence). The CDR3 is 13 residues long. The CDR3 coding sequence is TGTGCCGCCTTACCTTTGACGAGTGAAAAACTGTTTTTT. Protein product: CAALPLTSEKLFF.

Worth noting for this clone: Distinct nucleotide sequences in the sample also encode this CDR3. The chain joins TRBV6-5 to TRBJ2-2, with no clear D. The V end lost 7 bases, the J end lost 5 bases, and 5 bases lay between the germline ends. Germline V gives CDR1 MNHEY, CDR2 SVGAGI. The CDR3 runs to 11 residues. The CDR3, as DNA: TGTGCCAGCAAAGATACCGGGGAGCTGTTTTTT. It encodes CASKDTGELFF.

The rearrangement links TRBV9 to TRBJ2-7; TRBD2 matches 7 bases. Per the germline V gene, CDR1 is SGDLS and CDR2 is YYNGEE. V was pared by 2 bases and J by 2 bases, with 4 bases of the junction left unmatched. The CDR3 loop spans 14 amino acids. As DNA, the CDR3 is TGTGCCAGCAGCGTTTCGCGGGAGACCTACGAGCAGTACTTC. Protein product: CASSVSRETYEQYF. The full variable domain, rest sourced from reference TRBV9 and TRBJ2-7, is DSGVTQTPKHLITATGQRVTLRCSPRSGDLSVYWYQQSLDQGLQFLIQYYNGEERAKGNILERFSAQQFPDLHSELNLSSLELGDSALYFCASSVSRETYEQYFGPGTRLTVT.

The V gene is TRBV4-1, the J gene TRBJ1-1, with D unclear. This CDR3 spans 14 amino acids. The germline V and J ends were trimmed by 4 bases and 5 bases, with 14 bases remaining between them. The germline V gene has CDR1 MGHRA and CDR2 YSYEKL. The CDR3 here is CASSPSQLRTEAFF. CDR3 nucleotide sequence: TGCGCCAGCAGCCCCTCGCAATTGAGGACTGAAGCTTTCTTT.

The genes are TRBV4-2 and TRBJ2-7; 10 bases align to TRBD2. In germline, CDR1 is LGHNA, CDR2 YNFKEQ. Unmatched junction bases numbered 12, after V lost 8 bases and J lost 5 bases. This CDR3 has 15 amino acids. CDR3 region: CASSAGLAGEDEQYF. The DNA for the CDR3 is TGTGCCAGCTCCGCAGGGCTAGCGGGAGAGGACGAGCAGTACTTC.

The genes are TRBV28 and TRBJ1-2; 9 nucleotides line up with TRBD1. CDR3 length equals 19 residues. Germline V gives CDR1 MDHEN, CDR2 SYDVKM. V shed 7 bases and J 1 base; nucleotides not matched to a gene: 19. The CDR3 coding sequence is TGTGCCAGCACCGAAGTACCCGGGACAGGGAAAAGTATTAACTATGGCTACACCTTC. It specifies CASTEVPGTGKSINYGYTF.

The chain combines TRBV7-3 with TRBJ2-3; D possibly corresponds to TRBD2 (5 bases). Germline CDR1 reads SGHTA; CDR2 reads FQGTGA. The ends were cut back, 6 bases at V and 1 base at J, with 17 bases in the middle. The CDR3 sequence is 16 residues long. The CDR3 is CASSSQAGKGTDTQYF. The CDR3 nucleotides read TGTGCCAGCAGTTCCCAAGCCGGGAAAGGCACAGATACGCAGTATTTT.

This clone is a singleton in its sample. The CDR3 region is CASSLSGGDGYTF. Written as DNA, the CDR3 is TGTGCCAGCAGCTTATCGGGTGGTGATGGCTACACCTTC. This sequence joins TRBV7-8 and TRBJ1-2; no clear D gene. The CDR3 runs 13 residues. The germline V and J ends were trimmed by 2 bases and 6 bases, with 10 bases remaining between them. The germline V gene has CDR1 SGHVS and CDR2 FQNEAQ.

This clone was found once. The CDR3 sequence: CASSPDTGLSSYEQYF. Written as DNA, the CDR3 is TGTGCCAGCAGCCCGGACACGGGACTGTCCTCCTACGAGCAGTACTTC. The V gene is TRBV5-6, the J gene TRBJ2-7, with D possibly matching TRBD2 (6 bases). V lost 4 bases to trimming and J lost 0 bases, with 17 bases between them. The germline V gene has CDR1 SGHDT and CDR2 YYEEEE. The CDR3 extends over 16 amino acids.

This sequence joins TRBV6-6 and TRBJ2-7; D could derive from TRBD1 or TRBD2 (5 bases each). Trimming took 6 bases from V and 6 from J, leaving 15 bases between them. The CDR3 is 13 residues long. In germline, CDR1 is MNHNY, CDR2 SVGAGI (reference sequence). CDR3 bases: TGTGCCAGCAGCCCCAGGGTGGAGGTCGAGCAGTACTTC. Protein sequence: CASSPRVEVEQYF.

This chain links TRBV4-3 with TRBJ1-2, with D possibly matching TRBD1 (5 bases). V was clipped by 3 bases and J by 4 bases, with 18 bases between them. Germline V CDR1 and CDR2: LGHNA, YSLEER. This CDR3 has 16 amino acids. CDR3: CASSQTGAGQGYGYTF. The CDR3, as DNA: TGCGCCAGCAGCCAGACCGGGGCCGGGCAGGGCTATGGCTACACCTTC.

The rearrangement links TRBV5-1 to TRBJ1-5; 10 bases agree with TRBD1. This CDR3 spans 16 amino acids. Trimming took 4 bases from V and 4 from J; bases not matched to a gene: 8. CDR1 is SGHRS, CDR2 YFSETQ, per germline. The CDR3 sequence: CASSADGTGENQPQHF. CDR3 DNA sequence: TGCGCCAGCAGCGCAGATGGGACAGGGGAGAATCAGCCCCAGCATTTT.

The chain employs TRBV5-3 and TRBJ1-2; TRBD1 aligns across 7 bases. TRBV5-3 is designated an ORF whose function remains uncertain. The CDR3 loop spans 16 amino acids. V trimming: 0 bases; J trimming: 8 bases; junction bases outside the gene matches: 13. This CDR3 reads CARSLEQGRACYGYTF. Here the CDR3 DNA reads TGTGCCAGAAGCTTGGAACAGGGGAGGGCGTGTTACGGCTACACCTTC.

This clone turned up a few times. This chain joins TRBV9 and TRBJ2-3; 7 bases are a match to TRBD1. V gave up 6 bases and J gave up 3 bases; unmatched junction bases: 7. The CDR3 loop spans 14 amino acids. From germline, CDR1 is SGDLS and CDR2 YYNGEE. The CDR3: CASTRGTETDTQYF. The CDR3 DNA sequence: TGTGCCAGCACGAGAGGGACAGAGACAGATACGCAGTATTTT.

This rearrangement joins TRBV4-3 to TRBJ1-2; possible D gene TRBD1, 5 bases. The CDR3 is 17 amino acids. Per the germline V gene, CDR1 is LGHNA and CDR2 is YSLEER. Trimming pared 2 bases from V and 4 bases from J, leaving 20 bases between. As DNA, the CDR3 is TGCGCCAGCAGCCAAATGGGCTCTCCGGGGGTAGGCTATGGCTACACCTTC. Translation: CASSQMGSPGVGYGYTF.

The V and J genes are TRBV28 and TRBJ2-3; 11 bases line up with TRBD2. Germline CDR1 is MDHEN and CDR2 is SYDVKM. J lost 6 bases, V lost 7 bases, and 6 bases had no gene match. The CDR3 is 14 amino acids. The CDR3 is CASMTSGILDTQYF. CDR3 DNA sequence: TGTGCCAGCATGACTAGCGGGATCTTGGATACGCAGTATTTT.

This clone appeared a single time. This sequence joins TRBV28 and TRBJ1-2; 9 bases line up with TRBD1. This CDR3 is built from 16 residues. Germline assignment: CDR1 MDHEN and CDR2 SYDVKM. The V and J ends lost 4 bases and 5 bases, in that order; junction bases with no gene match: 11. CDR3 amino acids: CASSSPTGGAIYGYTF. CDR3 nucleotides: TGTGCCAGCAGTTCCCCGACAGGGGGAGCCATATATGGCTACACCTTC.

The CDR3 DNA is TGTGCCGCCAGGGGATTTCATTTGGATACGCAGTATTTT. As protein: CAARGFHLDTQYF. V and J are TRBV28 and TRBJ2-3, with a weak D call TRBD1 (6 bases). The germline V gene has CDR1 MDHEN and CDR2 SYDVKM. Trimming cost V 11 bases and J 6 bases, with 18 bases left between them. The CDR3 is 13 residues long.

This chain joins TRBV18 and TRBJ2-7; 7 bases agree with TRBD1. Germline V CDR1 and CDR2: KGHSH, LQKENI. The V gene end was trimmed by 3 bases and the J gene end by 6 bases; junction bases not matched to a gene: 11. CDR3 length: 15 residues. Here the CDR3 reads CASSPGDSHTGEQYF. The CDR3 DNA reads TGTGCCAGCTCACCGGGGGACAGCCACACAGGCGAGCAGTACTTC.

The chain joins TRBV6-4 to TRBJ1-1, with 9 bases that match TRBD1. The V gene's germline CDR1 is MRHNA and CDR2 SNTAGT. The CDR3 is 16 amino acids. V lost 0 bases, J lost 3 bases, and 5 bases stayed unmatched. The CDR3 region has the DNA TGTGCCAGCAGTGACTCCCCCGGGACAGGGTACACTGAAGCTTTCTTT. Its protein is CASSDSPGTGYTEAFF.

The CDR3 loop is CASSRAQGTEAFF. CDR3 nucleotides: TGTGCCAGCAGCCGGGCCCAGGGCACTGAAGCTTTCTTT. V usage is TRBV7-3 and J usage is TRBJ1-1; a weak D match, TRBD1 (5 bases). The CDR3 totals 13 residues. Trimming removed 5 bases at V and 4 bases at J, with 11 bases between. Germline loops: CDR1 SGHTA, CDR2 FQGTGA. The complete variable domain, with remaining parts taken from reference TRBV7-3 and TRBJ1-1, reads GAGVSQTPSNKVTEKGKYVELRCDPISGHTALYWYRQSLGQGPEFLIYFQGTGAADDSGLPNDRFFAVRPEGSVSTLKIQRTERGDSAVYLCASSRAQGTEAFFGQGTRLTVV.

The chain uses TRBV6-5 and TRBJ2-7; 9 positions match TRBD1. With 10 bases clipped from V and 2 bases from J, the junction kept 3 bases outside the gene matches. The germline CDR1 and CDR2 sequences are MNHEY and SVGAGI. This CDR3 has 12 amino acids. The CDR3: CATTGGTYEQYF. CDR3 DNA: TGTGCCACCACAGGGGGCACCTACGAGCAGTACTTC.

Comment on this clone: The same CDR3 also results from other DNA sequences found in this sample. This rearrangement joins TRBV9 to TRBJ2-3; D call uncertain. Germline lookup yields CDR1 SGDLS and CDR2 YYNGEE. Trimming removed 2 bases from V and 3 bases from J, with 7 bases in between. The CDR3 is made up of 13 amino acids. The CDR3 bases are TGTGCCAGCAGCGTGGGCGAAACAGATACGCAGTATTTT. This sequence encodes CASSVGETDTQYF.

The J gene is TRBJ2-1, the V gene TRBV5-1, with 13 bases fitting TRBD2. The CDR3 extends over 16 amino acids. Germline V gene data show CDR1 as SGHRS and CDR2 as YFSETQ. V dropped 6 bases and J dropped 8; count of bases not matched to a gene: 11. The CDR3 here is CASNPGTSGIGDEQFF. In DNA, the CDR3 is TGCGCCAGCAACCCCGGGACTAGCGGGATAGGGGATGAGCAGTTCTTC.